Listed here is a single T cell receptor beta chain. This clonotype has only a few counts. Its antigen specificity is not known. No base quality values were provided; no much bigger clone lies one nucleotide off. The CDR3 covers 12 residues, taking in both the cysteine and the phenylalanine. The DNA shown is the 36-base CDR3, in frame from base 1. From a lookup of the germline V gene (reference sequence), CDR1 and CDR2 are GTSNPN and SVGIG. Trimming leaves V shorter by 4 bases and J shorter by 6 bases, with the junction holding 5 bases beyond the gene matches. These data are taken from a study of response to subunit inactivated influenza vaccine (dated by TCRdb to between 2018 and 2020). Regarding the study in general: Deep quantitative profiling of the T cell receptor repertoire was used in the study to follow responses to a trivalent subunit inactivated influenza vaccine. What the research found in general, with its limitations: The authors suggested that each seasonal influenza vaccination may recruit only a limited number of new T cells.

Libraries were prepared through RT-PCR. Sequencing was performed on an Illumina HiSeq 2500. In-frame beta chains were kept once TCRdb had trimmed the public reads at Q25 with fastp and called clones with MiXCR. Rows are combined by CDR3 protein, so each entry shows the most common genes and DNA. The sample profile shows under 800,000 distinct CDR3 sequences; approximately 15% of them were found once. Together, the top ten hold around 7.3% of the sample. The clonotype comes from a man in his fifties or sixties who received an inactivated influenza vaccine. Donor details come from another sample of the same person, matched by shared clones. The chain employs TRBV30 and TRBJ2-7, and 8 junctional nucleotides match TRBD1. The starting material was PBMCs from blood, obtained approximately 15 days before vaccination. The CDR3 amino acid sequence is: CAWTLGQGEQYF. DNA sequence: TGTGCCTGGACCCTTGGACAGGGCGAGCAGTACTTC. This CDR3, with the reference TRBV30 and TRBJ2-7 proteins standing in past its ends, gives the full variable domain SQTIHQWPATLVQPVGSPLSLECTVEGTSNPNLYWYRQAAGRGLQLLFYSVGIGQISSEVPQNLSASRPQDRQFILSSKKLLLSDSGFYLCAWTLGQGEQYFGPGTRLTVT.